These 7 T cell receptor beta chains share one sample of origin, sequenced in a study of kidney transplant recipient with SARS-CoV-2 infection. One entry per CDR3 protein results from TCRdb running MiXCR on the reads. The sample has fewer than 250,000 distinct CDR3 sequences; 29% are singletons. Sequenced material: a blood sample, taken at baseline and between days 110 and 120 from a kidney transplant recipient. The receptors stem from a male patient between 25 and 40 years old who had COVID-19 and was a kidney transplant recipient. Some T cells may be supplied by the graft donor.

This clonotype has ten or more counts. The J gene is TRBJ2-1, the V gene TRBV2; tentatively, D is TRBD1 (6 bases). Germline V gene data show CDR1 as SNHLY and CDR2 as FYNNEI. The CDR3 length is 14 residues. The V gene lost 6 bases and the J gene lost 11 bases, with 20 bases spanning the gap. Here the CDR3 DNA reads TGTGCCAGCAGAAGGGGCAGGGGCTCTTATAAGCAGTTCTTC. This codes for CASRRGRGSYKQFF.

This clonotype has at least ten counts. V usage is TRBV5-6 and J usage is TRBJ2-7, with D tentatively TRBD1 or TRBD2 (5 bases each). This CDR3 region has 14 residues. V shed 5 bases and J shed 1 base, with 13 bases lying between them. Germline V gene sequence: CDR1 SGHDT, CDR2 YYEEEE. Here the CDR3 reads CASSWDRVSYEQYF. The CDR3 region has the DNA TGTGCCAGCAGTTGGGACCGAGTATCCTACGAGCAGTACTTC.

A remark on this clonotype: Being one base from a much bigger clone, this may be a read error. The chain uses TRBV3-1 and TRBJ2-2, with D perhaps assigned TRBD1 or TRBD2 (6 bases each). The CDR3 sequence is 16 residues long. CDR1 and CDR2 from the germline V gene are LGHDT and YNNKEL (reference sequence). Written as DNA, the CDR3 is TGTGCCAGCGGCCAAGAGGACGGGGGCTACACCGGGGAGCTGTTTTTT. The encoded protein is CASGQEDGGYTGELFF. The full variable domain, completed using reference TRBV3-1 and TRBJ2-2, is DTAVSQTPKYLVTQMGNDKSIKCEQNLGHDTMYWYKQDSKKFLKIMFSYNNKELIINETVPNRFSPKSPDKAHLNLHINSLELGDSAVYFCASGQEDGGYTGELFFGEGSRLTVL.

V gene TRBV7-2 combines with J gene TRBJ2-3; TRBD2 matches 14 bases. The trim removed 6 bases at V and 6 bases at J, leaving 8 bases unmatched. Germline CDR1 SGHTA, CDR2 FQGNSA. The CDR3 is 16 residues long. As DNA, the CDR3 is TGTGCCAGCAGGTCCGGGACTAGCGGGAGATCGGATACGCAGTATTTT. The encoded protein is CASRSGTSGRSDTQYF.

Ten or more counts support this clonotype. The chain uses TRBV24-1 and TRBJ2-2, with 7 positions matching TRBD1. The CDR3 loop spans 14 amino acids. The junction had 11 bases not matched to a gene; V was cut back by 4 bases and J by 13 bases. CDR1 is KGHDR, CDR2 SFDVKD, per germline. CDR3 sequence reads: CATSDYGQVERLFF. The CDR3, as DNA: TGTGCCACCAGTGACTACGGACAGGTAGAAAGGCTGTTTTTT.

As concerns this clonotype: This clone may be a read error of a much larger clone one base away. The chain recombines TRBV5-4 with TRBJ2-5; D is ambiguous. The CDR3 loop spans 13 amino acids. CDR1 and CDR2 from the germline V gene are SGHNT and YYREEE (reference sequence). The CDR3 loop reads CASSSGFQEAQYF. In DNA, the CDR3 is TGTGCCAGCAGCTCCGGATTTCAAGAGGCCCAGTACTTC.

This clonotype was seen at least ten times. The V and J genes are TRBV12-3 or TRBV12-4 and TRBJ1-2, with a weak D call TRBD1 (5 bases). V lost 1 base to trimming and J lost 2 bases, with 11 bases between them. This CDR3 is 15 amino acids long. DNA of the CDR3: TGTGCCAGCAGTTTAGACGGGGGAGGGAACTATGGCTACACCTTC. Translated, it gives CASSLDGGGNYGYTF.